This T cell receptor (beta chain) was recorded in a study of T cells in localized non-small cell lung cancer (TCRdb year 2020). Some background on the complete study: T cell repertoires of about 240 early-stage NSCLC patients were analyzed, with tumors being compared against uninvolved tumor-adjacent lungs. NSCLC patients had a mean age of around 61 years, and around 140 were male and some 98 female. All 230 or so NSCLC patients in the cohort were treatment-naive and had localized lung tumors that were resected. Overall study results and their limits: Of the top 100 tumor clones, a median of approximately 60 were detected in paired uninvolved adjacent lung; around 27 were also among that lung's top 100. Because multi-region tumor sequencing was not performed, intratumor heterogeneity could not be ruled out. Uninvolved tumor-adjacent lung showed the highest T cell clonality, higher than tumor, which suggests more focused antigenic responses in the adjacent lung. Since the design was exploratory, TCR variables were selected using unadjusted p-values with no false-discovery rate correction. Longer overall survival was associated with higher blood T cell density, whereas shorter survival was associated with higher adjacent-lung clonality.

In regard to this clone: Its cognate antigen has yet to be identified. No qualities accompany the bases; no much larger clone lies one base away.

At diagnosis, tumor, uninvolved tumor-adjacent lung and peripheral blood were collected and then preserved as a mix of FFPE and fresh-frozen material. For TCR repertoire profiling, the blood samples were analyzed as peripheral blood mononuclear cells. The immunoSEQ Assay was used to sequence TCR beta CDR3 regions from DNA. Regarding the original processing steps: To compute T cell density, TCR beta template counts were normalized to usable DNA, which was estimated by amplifying housekeeping genes. Using the preseqR package, richness was estimated by extrapolating to 120,000 templates for tissue samples and 400,000 templates for PBMC samples. Clonality was defined as one minus Pielou's evenness. Tissue-enriched TCRs were identified through differential abundance testing performed on productive amino-acid clonotypes, with a minimum total count of 5 and an alpha of 0.1. The Jaccard Index and the Morisita Overlap Index were used to measure how much the repertoires overlapped between compartments. GLIPH grouped TCR beta CDR3s together with public tetramer-defined viral CDR3s, and a viral motif had to include at least three viral sequences and also show V-gene enrichment. Sourced from immuneACCESS, this table was stored by TCRdb with only in-frame sequences that have V and J called. A share of the clones is absent; for the studies checked, an unresolved V gene accounts for under half, and the remainder has no known explanation. That table is the source of V, J and clone size, and D and trimming were worked out from the DNA. This sample is represented by roughly 28,000 clones; 75% to 85% of them were singletons. The ten top clones hold 4.1% of the sample.

Sequences SGHTS (CDR1) and YDEGEE (CDR2) are obtained from the germline V gene. The cysteine opens and the phenylalanine closes a CDR3 of 16 amino acids. Solely the CDR3 DNA is kept, with 48 bases framed from the first base. The V end loses 2 bases and the J end loses 0 bases, and a stretch of 15 bases separates them. The rearranged chain carries TRBV5-8 and TRBJ2-7; TRBD2 is perhaps the D gene, given 6 matching bases. The sequenced sample was peripheral blood, obtained before any cancer treatment. This clonotype was obtained from a woman between 40 and 69 years old with stage I lung adenocarcinoma. In nucleotide form, the sequence is TGTGCCAGCAGCTTCCGGGGGAGCGGGTCCTCCTACGAGCAGTACTTC. This translates into CASSFRGSGSSYEQYF.